The entry below gives a single TCR beta chain sequence along with its context. The data are from a study of blood T cell repertoires in COVID-19. The table came from immunoSEQ multiplex PCR; TCRdb's copy has only in-frame clones and leaves some out. This table holds about 300,000 clones, approximately 90% found once. Individuals drawn from around 25 US areas were about 18 to 89 years old. Cohort placement rested on clinical history that participants reported themselves. Donors of Cohort 3 who recovered were those that had two negative PCRs, clearance, or symptom resolution. Between the trimmed V and J ends, which lost 0 bases and 11 bases, there was a span of 19 bases. This CDR3 spans 15 amino acids. CDR1 SGHNT and CDR2 YENEEA come from the germline V gene.

The gene calls are TRBV11-3 and TRBJ1-1; maybe TRBD1 (5 bases). The sequencing sample was made of PBMCs or T cells enriched from blood (not recorded which). The TCR sequence derives from a man younger than 45 who had recovered from COVID-19. CDR3 DNA: TGTGCCAGCAGCTTAGAATCTGGATCTCGGGGGAGGGCTTTCTTT. Translation: CASSLESGSRGRAFF.